This T cell receptor beta chain is from a study of blood T cell repertoires in COVID-19. Sequencing used immunoSEQ multiplex PCR; TCRdb keeps in-frame clones, though not all of them. Here the sample spans over 200,000 clones, 88% being singletons. This clone was seen a single time. Germline CDR1 and CDR2: KGHDR and SFDVKD. The CDR3 sequence is 12 residues long. V shed 9 bases and J shed 2 bases, with 7 bases lying between them. The origin of this receptor is a woman in her 30s with acute or convalescent COVID-19. This rearrangement joins TRBV24-1 to TRBJ2-1; D perhaps matches TRBD1 (6 bases). The sample taken for sequencing was peripheral blood. The CDR3 DNA reads TGTGCCACCGGGACACCCTACAATGAGCAGTTCTTC. It encodes CATGTPYNEQFF.